These 20 T cell receptor beta chains were all obtained from the same sample, sequenced in a study of shared clonotypes between healthy human individuals. Produced via immunoSEQ multiplex PCR; TCRdb's table is partial and in-frame only. The data contain 950,000 to 1,300,000 clones, more than 65% of them singletons. Sequenced sample: memory CD4+ T cells sorted from blood. Subset meaning: CD45RA-negative fraction. The origin of the receptors is a man aged 18 to 29 in good health.

This sequence joins TRBV29-1 and TRBJ2-5; the match to TRBD1 covers 8 bases. CDR1 is SQVTM and CDR2 is ANQGSEA in the germline V gene. J was trimmed by 2 bases and V by 7 bases; bases with no gene match: 3. This CDR3 contains 12 residues. The CDR3 DNA is TGCAGCGCCCAGGGGGCACAAGAGACCCAGTACTTC. Protein sequence: CSAQGAQETQYF.

V gene TRBV2 combines with J gene TRBJ1-5, with D unresolved. CDR3 size: 14 residues. Trimming removed 4 bases from V and 6 bases from J, with 13 bases in between. Germline assignment: CDR1 SNHLY and CDR2 FYNNEI. CDR3 bases: TGTGCCAGCAGTGGTTCTCAGAGGGTTCAGCCCCAGCATTTT. Amino acids: CASSGSQRVQPQHF.

The chain links TRBV7-2 to TRBJ2-2; 10 positions match TRBD1. From germline, CDR1 is SGHTA and CDR2 FQGNSA. The CDR3 sequence is 17 residues long. V was clipped by 6 bases and J by 2 bases; unmatched bases: 9. The CDR3 DNA reads as TGTGCCAGCAGATTAACCGGGACAGGGGTTAACACCGGGGAGCTGTTTTTT. Translation gives CASRLTGTGVNTGELFF.

This clone was counted a single time. The J gene is TRBJ2-7, the V gene TRBV27; TRBD2 agrees at 7 bases. CDR3 length equals 14 residues. V trimming: 3 bases; J trimming: 7 bases; junction bases outside the gene matches: 9. In germline, CDR1 is MNHEY, CDR2 SMNVEV (reference sequence). The chain's CDR3 is CASSFGAGVYEQYF. DNA of the CDR3: TGTGCCAGCAGTTTCGGCGCGGGAGTATATGAGCAGTACTTC.

The genes are TRBV18 and TRBJ2-2, with 8 bases matching TRBD1. The CDR3 is 15 residues long. V lost 8 bases to trimming and J lost 4 bases; unmatched junction nucleotides: 9. Germline CDR1 KGHSH, CDR2 LQKENI. The CDR3 spells CASASRTGTTGELFF. CDR3 coding DNA: TGTGCCAGCGCAAGTAGGACAGGGACCACCGGGGAGCTGTTTTTT.

In nucleotides, the CDR3 is TGCGCCAGCAGCCAACCCCGGGGGACTGATGGCTACACCTTC. Its translation: CASSQPRGTDGYTF. The chain links TRBV4-1 to TRBJ1-2, with D perhaps matching TRBD1 (5 bases). The germline gives CDR1 MGHRA, CDR2 YSYEKL. Trimming cost V 2 bases and J 6 bases, with 13 bases left between them. The CDR3 has 14 residues.

The chain has TRBV18 and TRBJ2-5; unclear D gene. Germline CDR1 reads KGHSH; CDR2 reads LQKENI. The CDR3 runs to 12 residues. The V end lost 2 bases, the J end lost 5 bases, and 6 bases lay between the germline ends. The DNA for the CDR3 is TGTGCCAGCTCACCAGCCAGGGAGACCCAGTACTTC. Translated, it gives CASSPARETQYF.

This chain joins TRBV6-5 and TRBJ2-7; maybe TRBD2 (6 bases). CDR1 is MNHEY and CDR2 is SVGAGI in the germline V gene. The V end lost 2 bases, the J end lost 11 bases, and 16 bases lay between the germline ends. The CDR3 has 13 amino acids. The CDR3 bases are TGTGCCAGCAGTTACAATTATGGCGGAGGGGAGTACTTC. It codes for CASSYNYGGGEYF.

J is TRBJ1-5 and V is TRBV2; D is uncertain. The CDR3 runs 16 residues. Trimming pared 6 bases from V and 0 bases from J, leaving 15 bases between. Germline V gene sequence: CDR1 SNHLY, CDR2 FYNNEI. CDR3 sequence (DNA): TGTGCCAGCAGACTGACACCGACCATTAGCAATCAGCCCCAGCATTTT. Its protein is CASRLTPTISNQPQHF.

The chain links TRBV4-3 to TRBJ1-6; the D is unclear. Germline CDR1 is LGHNA and CDR2 is YSLEER. Trimming left V 0 bases short and J 0 bases short, with 15 bases between. The CDR3 has 19 amino acids. In nucleotides, the CDR3 is TGCGCCAGCAGCCAAGAAAGTCCAGACCCCAGCTCCTATAATTCACCCCTCCACTTT. It is translated as CASSQESPDPSSYNSPLHF.

This clone was seen a handful of times. CDR3 sequence (DNA): TGTGCCTGGAGTGTCGGTTTTCGGCGACAGGATAATTCACCCCTCCACTTT. Translated: CAWSVGFRRQDNSPLHF. V and J are TRBV30 and TRBJ1-6; maybe TRBD1 (6 bases). Germline V lookup: CDR1 GTSNPN, CDR2 SVGIG (reference sequence). CDR3 length equals 17 residues. The V end lost 0 bases, the J end lost 5 bases, and 17 bases lay between the germline ends. The complete variable domain, with remaining parts taken from reference TRBV30 and TRBJ1-6, reads SQTIHQWPATLVQPVGSPLSLECTVEGTSNPNLYWYRQAAGRGLQLLFYSVGIGQISSEVPQNLSASRPQDRQFILSSKKLLLSDSGFYLCAWSVGFRRQDNSPLHFGNGTRLTVT.

The count of this clone is one. The rearrangement uses TRBV18 and TRBJ1-1; D is undetermined. Trimming removed 6 bases at V and 4 bases at J, with 18 bases between. CDR3 length: 15 amino acids. Germline V lookup: CDR1 KGHSH, CDR2 LQKENI. CDR3 sequence reads: CASSPRAPGSTEAFF. CDR3 sequence (DNA): TGTGCCAGCTCCCCTCGGGCACCAGGAAGCACTGAAGCTTTCTTT.

The chain is built from TRBV28 and TRBJ1-2; D remains unclear. The length of the CDR3 is 13 residues. With 5 bases removed from V and 8 bases from J, the gap between germline ends came to 15 bases. Germline loops: CDR1 MDHEN, CDR2 SYDVKM. The DNA of the CDR3 is TGTGCCAGCAGTAACCCCCCTGGGTTCGGCTACACCTTC. Protein sequence: CASSNPPGFGYTF.

This chain links TRBV12-5 with TRBJ2-1; TRBD1 might be the D (6 bases). The CDR3 has 15 amino acids. Trimming left V 0 bases short and J 8 bases short, with 14 bases between. CDR1 and CDR2 (germline): LGHNT, FRNRAP. CDR3 DNA: TGTGCTAGTGGTTTGGTACGAAAAGGGGGTTATGAGCAGTTCTTC. Translating it yields CASGLVRKGGYEQFF.

This clone was picked up a small number of times. The J gene is TRBJ2-1, the V gene TRBV7-6; 7 nucleotides align to TRBD1. V shed 1 base and J 8 bases; nucleotides not matched to a gene: 11. Germline V gene sequence: CDR1 SGHVS, CDR2 FNYEAQ. This CDR3 region has 16 residues. The chain's CDR3 is CASSLGPATGLHEQFF. The CDR3, as DNA: TGTGCCAGCAGCTTAGGACCGGCGACAGGGCTACATGAGCAGTTCTTC.

The chain links TRBV5-1 to TRBJ1-2; the D is unclear. Germline V gene data show CDR1 as SGHRS and CDR2 as YFSETQ. Trimming pared 1 base from V and 1 base from J, leaving 5 bases between. This CDR3 is built from 13 residues. CDR3: CASSLSVNYGYTF. CDR3 nucleotides: TGCGCCAGCAGCTTGTCGGTTAACTATGGCTACACCTTC. Filled out from reference TRBV5-1 and TRBJ1-2, the complete variable domain reads KAGVTQTPRYLIKTRGQQVTLSCSPISGHRSVSWYQQTPGQGLQFLFEYFSETQRNKGNFPGRFSGRQFSNSRSEMNVSTLELGDSALYLCASSLSVNYGYTFGSGTRLTVV.

The chain couples TRBV15 to TRBJ2-7, with D possibly being TRBD2 (7 bases). The CDR3 spans 13 residues. Germline assignment: CDR1 LNHNV and CDR2 YYDKDF (reference sequence). V was clipped by 4 bases and J by 3 bases, with 10 bases between them. The CDR3 region is CATSTGGNYEQYF. The DNA of the CDR3 is TGTGCCACCAGCACGGGGGGCAACTACGAGCAGTACTTC.

V usage is TRBV10-3 and J usage is TRBJ2-2; either TRBD1 or TRBD2 may supply D (5 bases each). V was pared by 6 bases and J by 2 bases, with 13 bases between. The CDR3 extends over 15 amino acids. Germline-derived CDR1 and CDR2 are ENHRY and SYGVKD. CDR3 in amino acids: CAIRVNGDNTGELFF. In DNA, the CDR3 is TGTGCCATCAGAGTTAACGGGGACAACACCGGGGAGCTGTTTTTT.

This clone was seen at least ten times. This chain joins TRBV7-2 and TRBJ2-7, with D perhaps matching TRBD1 (6 bases). Germline assignment: CDR1 SGHTA and CDR2 FQGNSA. This CDR3 comprises 14 residues. V was trimmed by 4 bases and J by 1 base, leaving 11 bases between them. This chain's CDR3 is CASSSNRASYEQYF. The DNA of the CDR3 is TGTGCCAGCAGCTCCAACAGGGCATCCTACGAGCAGTACTTC.

The chain employs TRBV19 and TRBJ1-4; 9 bases match TRBD1. This CDR3 has 16 residues. Trimming at V came to 7 bases and at J to 0 bases, leaving 6 bases not matched to a gene. CDR1 is LNHDA and CDR2 is SQIVND in the germline V gene (reference sequence). The CDR3 sequence: CASTRGQGATNEKLFF. The CDR3 DNA reads as TGTGCCAGTACGAGGGGACAGGGAGCAACTAATGAAAAACTGTTTTTT.